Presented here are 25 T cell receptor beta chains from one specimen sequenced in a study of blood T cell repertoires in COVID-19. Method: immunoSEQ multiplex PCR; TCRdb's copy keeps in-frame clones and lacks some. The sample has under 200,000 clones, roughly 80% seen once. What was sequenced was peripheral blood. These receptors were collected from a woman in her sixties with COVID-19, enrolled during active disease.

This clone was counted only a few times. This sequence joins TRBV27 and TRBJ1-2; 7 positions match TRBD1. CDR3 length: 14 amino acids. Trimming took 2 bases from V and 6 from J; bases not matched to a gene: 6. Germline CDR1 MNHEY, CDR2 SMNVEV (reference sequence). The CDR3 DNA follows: TGTGCCAGCAGTTTAGGTCGCAGGGGGAATGGCTACACCTTC. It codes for CASSLGRRGNGYTF.

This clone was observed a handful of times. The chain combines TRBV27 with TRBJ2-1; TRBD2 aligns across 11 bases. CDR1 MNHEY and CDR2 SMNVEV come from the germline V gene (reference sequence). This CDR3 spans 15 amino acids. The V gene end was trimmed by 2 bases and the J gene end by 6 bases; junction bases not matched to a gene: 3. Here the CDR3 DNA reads TGTGCCAGCAGTTTAAGACTAGCGGGACTCAATGAGCAGTTCTTC. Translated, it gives CASSLRLAGLNEQFF.

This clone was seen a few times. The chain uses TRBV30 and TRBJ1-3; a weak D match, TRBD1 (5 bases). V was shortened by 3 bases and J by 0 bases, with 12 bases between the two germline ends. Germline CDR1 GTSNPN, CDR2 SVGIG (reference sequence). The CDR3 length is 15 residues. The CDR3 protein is CAWRAGRSSGNTIYF. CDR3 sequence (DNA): TGTGCCTGGAGGGCGGGACGGAGCTCTGGAAACACCATATATTTT. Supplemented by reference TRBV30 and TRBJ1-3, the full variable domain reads SQTIHQWPATLVQPVGSPLSLECTVEGTSNPNLYWYRQAAGRGLQLLFYSVGIGQISSEVPQNLSASRPQDRQFILSSKKLLLSDSGFYLCAWRAGRSSGNTIYFGEGSWLTVV.

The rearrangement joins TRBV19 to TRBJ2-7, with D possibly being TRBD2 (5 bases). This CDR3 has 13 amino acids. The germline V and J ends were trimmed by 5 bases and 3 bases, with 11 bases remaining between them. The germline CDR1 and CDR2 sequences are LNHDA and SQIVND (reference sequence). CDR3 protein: CASSVRDLYEQYF. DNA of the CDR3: TGTGCCAGTAGTGTCCGGGATCTCTACGAGCAGTACTTC.

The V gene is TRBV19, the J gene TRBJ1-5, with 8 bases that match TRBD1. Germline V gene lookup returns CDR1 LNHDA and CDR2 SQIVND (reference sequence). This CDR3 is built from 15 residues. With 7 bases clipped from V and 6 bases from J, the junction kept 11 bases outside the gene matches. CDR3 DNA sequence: TGTGCCAGTACCCCTCTGGACAGGGAAGGTCAGCCCCAGCATTTT. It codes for CASTPLDREGQPQHF.

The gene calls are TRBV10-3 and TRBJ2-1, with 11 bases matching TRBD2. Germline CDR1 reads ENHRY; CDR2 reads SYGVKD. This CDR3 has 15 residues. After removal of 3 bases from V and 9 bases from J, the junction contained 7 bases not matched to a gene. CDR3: CAISEIAGGSGEQFF. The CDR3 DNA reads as TGTGCCATCAGTGAAATAGCGGGAGGGAGTGGTGAGCAGTTCTTC.

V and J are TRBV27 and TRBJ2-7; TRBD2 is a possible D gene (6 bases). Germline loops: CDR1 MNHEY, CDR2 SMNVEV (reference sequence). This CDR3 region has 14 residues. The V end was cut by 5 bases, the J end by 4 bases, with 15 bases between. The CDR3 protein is CASSIRIGSYEQYV. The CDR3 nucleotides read TGTGCCAGCAGTATAAGAATCGGGAGTTACGAGCAGTACGTC.

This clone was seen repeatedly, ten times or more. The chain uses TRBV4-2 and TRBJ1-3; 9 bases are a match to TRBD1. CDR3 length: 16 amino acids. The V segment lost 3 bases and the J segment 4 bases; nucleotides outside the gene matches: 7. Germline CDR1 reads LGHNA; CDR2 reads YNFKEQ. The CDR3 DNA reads TGTGCCAGCAGCCAGGGACAGGGATCGCACGGAAACACCATATATTTT. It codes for CASSQGQGSHGNTIYF.

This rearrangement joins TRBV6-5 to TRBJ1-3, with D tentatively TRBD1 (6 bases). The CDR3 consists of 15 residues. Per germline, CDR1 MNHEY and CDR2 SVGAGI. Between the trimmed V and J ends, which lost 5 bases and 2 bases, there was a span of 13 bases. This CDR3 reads CASSPQGGPGNTIYF. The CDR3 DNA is TGTGCCAGCAGTCCCCAAGGGGGTCCTGGAAACACCATATATTTT.

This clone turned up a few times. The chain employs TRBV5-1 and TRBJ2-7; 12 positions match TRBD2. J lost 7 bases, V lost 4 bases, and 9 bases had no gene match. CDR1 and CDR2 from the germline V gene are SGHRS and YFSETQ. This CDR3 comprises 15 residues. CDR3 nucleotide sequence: TGCGCCAGCAGCCCCGGACTAGCGGGAAGGGGAGAGCAGTACTTC. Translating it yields CASSPGLAGRGEQYF. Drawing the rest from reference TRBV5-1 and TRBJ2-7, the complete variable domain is KAGVTQTPRYLIKTRGQQVTLSCSPISGHRSVSWYQQTPGQGLQFLFEYFSETQRNKGNFPGRFSGRQFSNSRSEMNVSTLELGDSALYLCASSPGLAGRGEQYFGPGTRLTVT.

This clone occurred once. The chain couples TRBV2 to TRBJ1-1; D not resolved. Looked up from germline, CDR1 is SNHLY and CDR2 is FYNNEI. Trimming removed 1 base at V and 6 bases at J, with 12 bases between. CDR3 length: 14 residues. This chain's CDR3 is CASSEVSGLAEAFF. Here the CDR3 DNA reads TGTGCCAGCAGTGAAGTTAGTGGACTGGCTGAAGCTTTCTTT.

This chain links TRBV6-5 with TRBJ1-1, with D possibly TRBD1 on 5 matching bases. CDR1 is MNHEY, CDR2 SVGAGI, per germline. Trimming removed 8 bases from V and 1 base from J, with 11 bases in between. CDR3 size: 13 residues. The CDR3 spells CASQTVGNTEAFF. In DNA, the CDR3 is TGTGCCAGCCAGACAGTTGGGAACACTGAAGCTTTCTTT.

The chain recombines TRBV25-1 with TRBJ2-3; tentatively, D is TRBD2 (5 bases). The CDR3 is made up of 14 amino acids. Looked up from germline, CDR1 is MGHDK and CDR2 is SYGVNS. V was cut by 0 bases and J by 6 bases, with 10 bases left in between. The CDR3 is CASSEYNSVDTQYF. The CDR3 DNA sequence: TGTGCCAGCAGTGAATATAATAGCGTGGATACGCAGTATTTT.

CDR3 region: CASSETPGQPAKNIQYF. The CDR3 region has the DNA TGTGCCAGCAGTGAGACCCCGGGACAGCCTGCCAAAAACATTCAGTACTTC. The chain is built from TRBV2 and TRBJ2-4; 7 positions agree with TRBD1. CDR1 and CDR2 from the germline V gene are SNHLY and FYNNEI. V was pared by 3 bases and J by 1 base, with 9 bases of the junction left unmatched. The CDR3 totals 17 residues.

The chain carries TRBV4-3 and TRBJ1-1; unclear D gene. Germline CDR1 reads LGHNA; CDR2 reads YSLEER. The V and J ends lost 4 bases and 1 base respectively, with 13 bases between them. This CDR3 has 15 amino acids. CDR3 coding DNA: TGCGCCAGCAGCCCCGATACGTCGGGGAACACTGAAGCTTTCTTT. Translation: CASSPDTSGNTEAFF.

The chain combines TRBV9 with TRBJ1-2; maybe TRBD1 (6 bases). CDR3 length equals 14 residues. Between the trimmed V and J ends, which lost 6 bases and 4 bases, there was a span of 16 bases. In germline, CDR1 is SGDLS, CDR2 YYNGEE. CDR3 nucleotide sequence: TGTGCCAGCAATAAGGGGGGGATCACCTATGGCTACACCTTC. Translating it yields CASNKGGITYGYTF. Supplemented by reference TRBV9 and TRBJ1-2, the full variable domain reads DSGVTQTPKHLITATGQRVTLRCSPRSGDLSVYWYQQSLDQGLQFLIQYYNGEERAKGNILERFSAQQFPDLHSELNLSSLELGDSALYFCASNKGGITYGYTFGSGTRLTVV.

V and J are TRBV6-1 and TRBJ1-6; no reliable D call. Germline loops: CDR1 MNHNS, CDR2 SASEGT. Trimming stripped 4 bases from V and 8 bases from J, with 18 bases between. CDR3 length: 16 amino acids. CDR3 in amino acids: CASSAARTTRDSPLHF. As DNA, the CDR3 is TGTGCCAGCAGTGCGGCACGGACTACGCGGGATTCACCCCTCCACTTT.

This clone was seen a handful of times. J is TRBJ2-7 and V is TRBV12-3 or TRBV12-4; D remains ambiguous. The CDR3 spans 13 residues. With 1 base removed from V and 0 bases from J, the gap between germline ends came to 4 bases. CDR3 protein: CASSLGASYEQYF. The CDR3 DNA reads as TGTGCCAGCAGTTTAGGGGCCTCCTACGAGCAGTACTTC.

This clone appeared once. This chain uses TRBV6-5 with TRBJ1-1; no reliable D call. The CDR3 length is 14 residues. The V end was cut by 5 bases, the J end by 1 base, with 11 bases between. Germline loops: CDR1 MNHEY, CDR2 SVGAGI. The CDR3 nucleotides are TGTGCCAGCAGTCCAACTAGAGAGAACACTGAAGCTTTCTTT. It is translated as CASSPTRENTEAFF.

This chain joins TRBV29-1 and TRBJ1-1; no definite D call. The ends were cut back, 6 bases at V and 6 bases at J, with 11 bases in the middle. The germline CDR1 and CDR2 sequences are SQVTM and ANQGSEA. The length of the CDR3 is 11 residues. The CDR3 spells CSVLRGSEAFF. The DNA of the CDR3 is TGCAGCGTGCTTAGAGGGTCTGAAGCTTTCTTT. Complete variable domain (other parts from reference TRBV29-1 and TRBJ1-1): SAVISQKPSRDICQRGTSLTIQCQVDSQVTMMFWYRQQPGQSLTLIATANQGSEATYESGFVIDKFPISRPNLTFSTLTVSNMSPEDSSIYLCSVLRGSEAFFGQGTRLTVV.

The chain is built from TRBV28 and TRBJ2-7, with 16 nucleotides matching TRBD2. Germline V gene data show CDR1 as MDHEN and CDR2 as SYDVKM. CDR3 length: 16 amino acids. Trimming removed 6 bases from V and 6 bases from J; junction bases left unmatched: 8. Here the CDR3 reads CASSVPGLAGGPEQYF. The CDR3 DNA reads TGTGCCAGCAGCGTACCGGGACTAGCGGGAGGGCCCGAGCAGTACTTC.

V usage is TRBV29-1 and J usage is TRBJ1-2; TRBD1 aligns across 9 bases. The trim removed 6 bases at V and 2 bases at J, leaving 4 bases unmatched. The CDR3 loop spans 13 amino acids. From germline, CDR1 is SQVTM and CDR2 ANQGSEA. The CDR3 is CSVSDRGNYGYTF. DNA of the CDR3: TGCAGCGTATCAGACAGGGGGAACTATGGCTACACCTTC. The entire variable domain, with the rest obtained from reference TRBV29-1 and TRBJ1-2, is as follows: SAVISQKPSRDICQRGTSLTIQCQVDSQVTMMFWYRQQPGQSLTLIATANQGSEATYESGFVIDKFPISRPNLTFSTLTVSNMSPEDSSIYLCSVSDRGNYGYTFGSGTRLTVV.

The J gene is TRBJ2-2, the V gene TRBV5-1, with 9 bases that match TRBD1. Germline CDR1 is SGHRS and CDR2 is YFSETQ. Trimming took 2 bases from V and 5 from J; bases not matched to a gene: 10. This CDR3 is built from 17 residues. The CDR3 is CASSFAPGQGVTGELFF. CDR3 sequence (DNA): TGCGCCAGCAGCTTCGCTCCGGGACAGGGTGTGACCGGGGAGCTGTTTTTT.

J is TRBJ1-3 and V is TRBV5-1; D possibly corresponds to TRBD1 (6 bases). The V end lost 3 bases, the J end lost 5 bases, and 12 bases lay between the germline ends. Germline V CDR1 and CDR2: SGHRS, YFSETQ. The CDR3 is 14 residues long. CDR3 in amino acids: CASSSTGTRNTIYF. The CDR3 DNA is TGCGCCAGCAGCTCAACAGGGACCCGAAACACCATATATTTT. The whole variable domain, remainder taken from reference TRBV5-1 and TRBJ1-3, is KAGVTQTPRYLIKTRGQQVTLSCSPISGHRSVSWYQQTPGQGLQFLFEYFSETQRNKGNFPGRFSGRQFSNSRSEMNVSTLELGDSALYLCASSSTGTRNTIYFGEGSWLTVV.

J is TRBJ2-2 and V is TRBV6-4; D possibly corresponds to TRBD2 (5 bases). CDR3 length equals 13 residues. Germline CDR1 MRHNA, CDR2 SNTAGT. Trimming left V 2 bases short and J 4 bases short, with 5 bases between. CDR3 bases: TGTGCCAGCAGTGACGGGAGCACCGGGGAGCTGTTTTTT. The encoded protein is CASSDGSTGELFF.